This is a list of T cell receptor beta chains from one sample in a study of blood T cell repertoires in COVID-19. The method was immunoSEQ multiplex PCR; TCRdb's version includes in-frame clones alone and lacks a portion of them. Here the sample spans about 87,000 clones, 87% being singletons. Sequenced material: peripheral blood. These receptors were collected from a woman aged 80 or older with acute or convalescent COVID-19. The CDR3 runs from the conserved cysteine through the conserved F or W. D genes are given only for firm matches. Only part of the rows carry a size: once, few, many, or a class if the clone is expanded.

>TRBV7-9|TRBD2|-|TRBJ2-3
CASSTSGGPTDTQYF
TGTGCCAGCAGCACTAGCGGGGGGCCGACAGATACGCAGTATTTT
>TRBV5-1|-|-|TRBJ1-1
CASSLGPSGGNTEAFF
TGCGCCAGCAGCTTGGGTCCTTCCGGAGGGAACACTGAAGCTTTCTTT
>TRBV6-2/TRBV6-3|-|-|TRBJ2-2
CASSLNLNTGELFF
TGTGCCAGCAGTTTAAATCTGAACACCGGGGAGCTGTTTTTT
>TRBV7-2|TRBD1|-|TRBJ1-1
CASSPRTGFEAFF
TGTGCCAGCAGCCCACGGACAGGGTTTGAAGCTTTCTTT
>TRBV7-9|TRBD1|once|TRBJ2-2
CASSSDRGYTGELFF
TGTGCCAGCAGCTCGGACAGGGGGTACACCGGGGAGCTGTTTTTT
>TRBV6-1|-|-|TRBJ2-3
CASSEGLGGYPTDTQYF
TGTGCCAGCAGTGAAGGTTTGGGGGGTTATCCCACAGATACGCAGTATTTT
>TRBV6-5|TRBD2|once|TRBJ2-1
CASSLAGGYNEQFF
TGTGCCAGCAGTCTAGCGGGGGGGTACAATGAGCAGTTCTTC
>TRBV6-5|-|-|TRBJ1-4
CASSYGQGREKLFF
TGTGCCAGCAGTTACGGCCAGGGGAGAGAAAAACTGTTTTTT
>TRBV18|-|-|TRBJ1-1
CASSSNRDGNTEAFF
TGTGCCAGCTCATCGAACAGGGATGGGAATACTGAAGCTTTCTTT
>TRBV7-9|-|-|TRBJ1-6
CASRASRAPNSPLHF
TGTGCCAGCAGAGCGAGCAGGGCCCCGAATTCACCCCTCCACTTT
>TRBV9|-|-|TRBJ2-7
CASSSTEVGEQYF
TGTGCCAGCAGCTCAACGGAGGTCGGGGAGCAGTACTTC
>TRBV19|-|-|TRBJ1-1
CASSYRTDTEAFF
TGTGCCAGTAGTTACCGGACAGACACTGAAGCTTTCTTT
>TRBV9|TRBD1|few|TRBJ2-1
CASSVELQGAWNEQFF
TGTGCCAGCAGCGTAGAGCTACAGGGGGCATGGAATGAGCAGTTCTTC
>TRBV29-1|-|-|TRBJ1-2
CSGEREAIESYGYTF
TGCAGCGGGGAGCGGGAAGCGATTGAAAGCTATGGCTACACCTTC
>TRBV7-9|TRBD1|few|TRBJ1-2
CASSPWDRDNYGYTF
TGTGCCAGCAGCCCCTGGGACAGGGACAACTATGGCTACACCTTC
>TRBV12-5|TRBD2|-|TRBJ2-3
CASGGRTDTQYF
TGTGCTAGTGGCGGGAGGACAGATACGCAGTATTTT
>TRBV9|TRBD1|-|TRBJ2-7
CASSARQGAGEQYF
TGTGCCAGCAGCGCAAGACAGGGGGCGGGAGAGCAGTACTTC
>TRBV6-2/TRBV6-3|-|-|TRBJ2-7
CASSLTVSRHEQYF
TGTGCCAGCAGTCTGACAGTATCTCGCCACGAGCAGTACTTC
>TRBV30|-|-|TRBJ2-1
CAWGWRGGEQFF
TGTGCCTGGGGATGGAGGGGGGGGGAGCAGTTCTTC
>TRBV18|-|-|TRBJ2-2
CASSPPKGESGELFF
TGTGCCAGCTCACCACCAAAGGGGGAGTCCGGGGAGCTGTTTTTT
>TRBV5-1|TRBD1|once|TRBJ2-5
CASTDRAGETQYF
TGCGCCAGCACAGACAGGGCAGGGGAGACCCAGTACTTC
>TRBV7-6|-|-|TRBJ1-2
CASSWPNRSLRVYGYTF
TGTGCCAGCAGCTGGCCAAACAGGAGTTTACGCGTCTATGGCTACACCTTC
>TRBV5-1|-|-|TRBJ1-1
CASSSQGIGTEAFF
TGCGCCAGCAGCTCGCAGGGGATCGGAACTGAAGCTTTCTTT
>TRBV19|TRBD1|-|TRBJ1-5
CASSIRDRVNQPQHF
TGTGCCAGTAGTATTCGGGACAGGGTAAATCAGCCCCAGCATTTT
>TRBV2|TRBD2|-|TRBJ2-3
CASSTSGGTADTQYF
TGTGCCAGCAGTACTAGCGGGGGGACGGCAGATACGCAGTATTTT
>TRBV11-2|TRBD2|-|TRBJ2-3
CASSPPGLAGGTQYF
TGTGCCAGCAGCCCTCCGGGACTAGCGGGAGGTACGCAGTATTTT
>TRBV20-1|TRBD2|-|TRBJ2-1
CSASRQRELNEQFF
TGCAGTGCTAGTCGCCAGCGGGAGTTAAATGAGCAGTTCTTC
>TRBV7-9|-|-|TRBJ1-4
CASRRNGGANEKLFF
TGTGCCAGCAGACGTAACGGGGGAGCTAATGAAAAACTGTTTTTT
>TRBV5-1|TRBD1|once|TRBJ2-1
CASAIGTGLSYNEQFF
TGCGCCAGCGCGATCGGGACAGGCCTCTCCTACAATGAGCAGTTCTTC
>TRBV7-2|TRBD2|-|TRBJ2-3
CASSLGIGTSGGGDTQYF
TGTGCCAGCAGCTTAGGGATTGGGACTAGCGGGGGTGGAGATACGCAGTATTTT
>TRBV3-1/TRBV3-2|TRBD1|-|TRBJ2-3
CASSRGGKETDTQYF
TGTGCCAGCAGCCGAGGGGGCAAGGAGACAGATACGCAGTATTTT
>TRBV9|-|-|TRBJ1-2
CASSGGQARNYGYTF
TGTGCCAGCAGCGGTGGGCAGGCCCGCAACTATGGCTACACCTTC
>TRBV7-2|-|few|TRBJ1-5
CASSLVGGHSNQPQHF
TGTGCCAGCAGCTTAGTCGGCGGACATAGCAATCAGCCCCAGCATTTT
>TRBV18|TRBD2|-|TRBJ2-3
CASSILGTSGSTSTDTQYF
TGTGCCAGCTCCATACTCGGAACTAGCGGGAGTACTAGCACAGATACGCAGTATTTT
>TRBV12-3/TRBV12-4|-|once|TRBJ2-1
CASLLHNEQFF
TGTGCCAGCCTACTTCACAATGAGCAGTTCTTC
>TRBV7-8|TRBD1|-|TRBJ1-6
CASSLAGVPGGFVKSPLHF
TGTGCCAGCAGCTTAGCAGGGGTCCCAGGGGGCTTTGTCAAGTCACCCCTCCACTTT
>TRBV7-2|-|few|TRBJ1-5
CASSESGTYSNQPQHF
TGTGCCAGCAGCGAAAGCGGGACGTATAGCAATCAGCCCCAGCATTTT
>TRBV7-2|TRBD2|-|TRBJ2-5
CASRSRTSGKQETQYF
TGTGCCAGCAGATCCCGGACTAGCGGGAAACAAGAGACCCAGTACTTC
>TRBV4-2|TRBD1|-|TRBJ1-4
CASSQPGTGAYNEKLFF
TGTGCCAGCAGCCAACCCGGGACAGGGGCTTATAATGAAAAACTGTTTTTT
>TRBV11-1|-|once|TRBJ1-2
CASSLDQGSSYGYTF
TGTGCCAGCAGTTTAGACCAGGGTAGCAGCTATGGCTACACCTTC
>TRBV28|-|-|TRBJ1-4
CASSLWGAATNEKLFF
TGTGCCAGCAGTTTATGGGGGGCAGCAACTAATGAAAAACTGTTTTTT
>TRBV12-3/TRBV12-4|-|-|TRBJ1-1
CASSRFGGAFF
TGTGCCAGCAGTCGGTTCGGGGGAGCTTTCTTT
>TRBV7-3|-|-|TRBJ2-3
CASSSTSTDTQYF
TGTGCCAGCAGCTCGACTAGTACAGATACGCAGTATTTT
>TRBV6-2/TRBV6-3|TRBD2|-|TRBJ2-1
CASSKKGLAGVYNEQFF
TGTGCCAGCAGTAAAAAGGGACTAGCGGGAGTCTACAATGAGCAGTTCTTC
>TRBV11-2|TRBD2|-|TRBJ2-1
CASSLAGGSYNEQFF
TGTGCCAGCAGCCTAGCGGGAGGGTCATACAATGAGCAGTTCTTC
>TRBV3-1/TRBV3-2|-|-|TRBJ2-7
CASSQTPGSYEQYF
TGTGCCAGCAGCCAAACCCCAGGGTCCTACGAGCAGTACTTC
>TRBV7-8|TRBD1|-|TRBJ2-7
CASSLRSGTANYEQYF
TGTGCCAGCAGCTTACGCTCCGGGACAGCTAACTACGAGCAGTACTTC
>TRBV29-1|TRBD2|-|TRBJ2-1
CSVESNRPRAGGPNEQFF
TGCAGCGTTGAATCAAACCGACCGCGAGCGGGAGGGCCCAATGAGCAGTTCTTC
>TRBV5-1|TRBD2|-|TRBJ2-5
CASSSGTSGAETQYF
TGCGCCAGCAGCTCCGGGACTAGCGGGGCCGAGACCCAGTACTTC
>TRBV5-1|TRBD1|-|TRBJ1-1
CASSPGQGIYTEAFF
TGCGCCAGCAGCCCAGGACAGGGCATCTACACTGAAGCTTTCTTT
>TRBV12-3/TRBV12-4|-|-|TRBJ1-1
CASSLGGSTEAFF
TGTGCCAGCAGTTTGGGGGGATCCACTGAAGCTTTCTTT
>TRBV5-1|-|-|TRBJ1-1
CASSQDAGNTEAFF
TGCGCCAGCAGTCAAGATGCAGGGAACACTGAAGCTTTCTTT
>TRBV19|-|-|TRBJ2-1
CAVGGDVYNEQFF
TGTGCCGTAGGGGGGGACGTCTACAATGAGCAGTTCTTC
>TRBV7-2|-|-|TRBJ2-3
CASSPRFGTDTQYF
TGTGCCAGCAGCCCGAGGTTCGGTACAGATACGCAGTATTTT
>TRBV5-4|TRBD1|-|TRBJ2-2
CASSPQGAPNTGELFF
TGTGCCAGCAGCCCTCAGGGGGCCCCGAACACCGGGGAGCTGTTTTTT
>TRBV28|TRBD1|-|TRBJ1-1
CASSLWGQGVTEAFF
TGTGCCAGCAGTTTATGGGGACAGGGTGTTACTGAAGCTTTCTTT